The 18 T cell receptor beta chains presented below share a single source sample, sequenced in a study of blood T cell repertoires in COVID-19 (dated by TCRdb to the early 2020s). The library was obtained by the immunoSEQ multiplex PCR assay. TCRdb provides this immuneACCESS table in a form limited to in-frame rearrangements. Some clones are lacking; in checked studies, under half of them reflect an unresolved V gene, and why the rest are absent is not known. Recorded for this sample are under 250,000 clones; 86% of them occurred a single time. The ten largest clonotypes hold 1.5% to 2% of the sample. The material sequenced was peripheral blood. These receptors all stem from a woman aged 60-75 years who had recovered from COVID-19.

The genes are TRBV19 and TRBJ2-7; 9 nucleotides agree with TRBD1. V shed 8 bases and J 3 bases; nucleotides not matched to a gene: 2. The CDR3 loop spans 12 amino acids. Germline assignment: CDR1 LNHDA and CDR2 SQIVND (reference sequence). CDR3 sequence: CASVGQGYEQYF. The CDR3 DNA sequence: TGTGCCAGTGTGGGACAGGGCTACGAGCAGTACTTC.

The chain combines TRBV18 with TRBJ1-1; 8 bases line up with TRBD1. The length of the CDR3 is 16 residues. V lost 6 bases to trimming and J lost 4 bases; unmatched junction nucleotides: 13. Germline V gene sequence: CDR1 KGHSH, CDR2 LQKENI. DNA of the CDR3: TGTGCCAGCTCCCTAGACCGTGACAGGGGCGGCACTGAAGCTTTCTTT. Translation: CASSLDRDRGGTEAFF.

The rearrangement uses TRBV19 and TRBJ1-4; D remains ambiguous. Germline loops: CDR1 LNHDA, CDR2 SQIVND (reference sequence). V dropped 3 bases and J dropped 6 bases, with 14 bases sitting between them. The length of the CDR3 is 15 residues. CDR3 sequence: CASSIRGIGDEKLFF. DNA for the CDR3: TGTGCCAGTAGTATCAGAGGAATTGGCGATGAAAAACTGTTTTTT.

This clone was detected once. The CDR3 here is CASSYLGAGVNTEAFF. The DNA for the CDR3 is TGTGCCAGCAGTTATTTGGGCGCGGGTGTGAACACTGAAGCTTTCTTT. The V and J genes are TRBV6-2 or TRBV6-3 and TRBJ1-1; no firm D call. V was clipped by 3 bases and J by 0 bases, with 14 bases between them. Germline V CDR1 and CDR2: MNHEY, SVGEGT. The length of the CDR3 is 16 residues.

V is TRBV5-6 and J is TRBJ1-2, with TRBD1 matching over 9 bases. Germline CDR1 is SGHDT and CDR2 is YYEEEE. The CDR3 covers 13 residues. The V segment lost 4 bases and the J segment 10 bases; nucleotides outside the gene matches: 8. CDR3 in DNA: TGTGCCAGCAGCCAGAGGACAGGGGAGGTCTACACCTTC. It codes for CASSQRTGEVYTF.

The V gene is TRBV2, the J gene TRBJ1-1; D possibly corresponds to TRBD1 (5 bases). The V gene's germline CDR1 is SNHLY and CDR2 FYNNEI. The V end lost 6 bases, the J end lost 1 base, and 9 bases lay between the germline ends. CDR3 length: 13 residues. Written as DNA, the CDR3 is TGTGCCAGCAGAAGGGGTCAGAACACTGAAGCTTTCTTT. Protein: CASRRGQNTEAFF.

This CDR3 reads CASSTGQGNLEQYF. As DNA, the CDR3 is TGTGCCAGTAGTACGGGACAGGGGAACTTGGAGCAGTACTTC. The gene calls are TRBV19 and TRBJ2-7, with TRBD1 matching over 10 bases. The CDR3 has 14 residues. V gave up 4 bases and J gave up 7 bases; unmatched junction bases: 7. Germline assignment: CDR1 LNHDA and CDR2 SQIVND (reference sequence).

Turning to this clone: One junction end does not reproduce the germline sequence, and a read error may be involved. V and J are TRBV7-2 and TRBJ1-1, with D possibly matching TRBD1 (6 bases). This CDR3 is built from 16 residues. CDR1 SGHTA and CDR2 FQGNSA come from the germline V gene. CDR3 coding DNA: TGTGCCAGCAGCTTAGGAGGGGGAGGGTTGAAAACTGAAGCTTTCTTT. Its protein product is CASSLGGGGLKTEAFF.

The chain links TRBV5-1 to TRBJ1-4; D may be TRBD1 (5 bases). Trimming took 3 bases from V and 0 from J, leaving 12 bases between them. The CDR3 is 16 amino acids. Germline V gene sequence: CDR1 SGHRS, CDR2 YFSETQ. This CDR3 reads CASSSHRQTTNEKLFF. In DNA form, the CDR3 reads TGCGCCAGCAGCTCACATAGACAGACAACTAATGAAAAACTGTTTTTT.

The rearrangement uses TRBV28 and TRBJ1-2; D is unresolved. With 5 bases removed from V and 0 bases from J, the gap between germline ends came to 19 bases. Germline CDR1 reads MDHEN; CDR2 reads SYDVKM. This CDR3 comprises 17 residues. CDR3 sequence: CASSLTPYSGANYGYTF. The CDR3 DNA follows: TGTGCCAGCAGTCTTACTCCTTACAGTGGCGCTAACTATGGCTACACCTTC.

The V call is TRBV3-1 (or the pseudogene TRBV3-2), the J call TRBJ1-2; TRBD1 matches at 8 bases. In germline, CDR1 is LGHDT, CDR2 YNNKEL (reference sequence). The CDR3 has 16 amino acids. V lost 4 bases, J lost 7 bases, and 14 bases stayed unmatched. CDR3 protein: CASSPRPATGVGGYTF. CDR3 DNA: TGTGCCAGCAGCCCCCGTCCAGCGACAGGGGTGGGTGGCTACACCTTC.

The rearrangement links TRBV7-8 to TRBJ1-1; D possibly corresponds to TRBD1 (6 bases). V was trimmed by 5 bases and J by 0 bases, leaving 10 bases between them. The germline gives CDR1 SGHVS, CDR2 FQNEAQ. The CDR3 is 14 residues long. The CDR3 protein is CASSGGTLNTEAFF. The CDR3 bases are TGTGCCAGCAGCGGAGGGACACTGAACACTGAAGCTTTCTTT.

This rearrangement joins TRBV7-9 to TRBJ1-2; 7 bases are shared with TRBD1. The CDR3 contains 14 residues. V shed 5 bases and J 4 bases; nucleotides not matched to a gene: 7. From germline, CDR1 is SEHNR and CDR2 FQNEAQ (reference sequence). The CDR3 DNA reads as TGTGCCAGCAGCGAGAAAGGACAGGTCTATGGCTACACCTTC. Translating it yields CASSEKGQVYGYTF. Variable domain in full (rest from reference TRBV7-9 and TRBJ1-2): DTGVSQNPRHKITKRGQNVTFRCDPISEHNRLYWYRQTLGQGPEFLTYFQNEAQLEKSRLLSDRFSAERPKGSFSTLEIQRTEQGDSAMYLCASSEKGQVYGYTFGSGTRLTVV.

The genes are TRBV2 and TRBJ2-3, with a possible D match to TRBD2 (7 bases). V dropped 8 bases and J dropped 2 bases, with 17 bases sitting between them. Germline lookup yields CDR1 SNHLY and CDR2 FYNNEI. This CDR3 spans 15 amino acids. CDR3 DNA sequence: TGTGCCAGCGGGGCGCCGCGGGGGCTCACAGATACGCAGTATTTT. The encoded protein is CASGAPRGLTDTQYF.

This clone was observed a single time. For the CDR3, the DNA is TGTGCCAGCAGCCGAGGGGCGGCTAGCGGGGGCACAGATACGCAGTATTTT. Protein product: CASSRGAASGGTDTQYF. J is TRBJ2-3 and V is TRBV11-3, with TRBD2 matching 9 bases. The trim removed 5 bases at V and 1 base at J, leaving 10 bases unmatched. From germline, CDR1 is SGHNT and CDR2 YENEEA. The CDR3 is made up of 17 amino acids. The full variable domain, in which reference TRBV11-3 and TRBJ2-3 provide the parts outside the CDR3, is EAGVVQSPRYKIIEKKQPVAFWCNPISGHNTLYWYLQNLGQGPELLIRYENEEAVDDSQLPKDRFSAERLKGVDSTLKIQPAELGDSAVYLCASSRGAASGGTDTQYFGPGTRLTVL.

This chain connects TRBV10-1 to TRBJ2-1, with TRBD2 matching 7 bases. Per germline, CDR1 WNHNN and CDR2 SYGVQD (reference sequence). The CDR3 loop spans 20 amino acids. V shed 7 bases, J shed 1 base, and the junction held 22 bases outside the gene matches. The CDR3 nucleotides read TGCGCCAGCATAGATCGCCCGGGACTAAAACTGCGGAGGTCCTACAATGAGCAGTTCTTC. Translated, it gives CASIDRPGLKLRRSYNEQFF.

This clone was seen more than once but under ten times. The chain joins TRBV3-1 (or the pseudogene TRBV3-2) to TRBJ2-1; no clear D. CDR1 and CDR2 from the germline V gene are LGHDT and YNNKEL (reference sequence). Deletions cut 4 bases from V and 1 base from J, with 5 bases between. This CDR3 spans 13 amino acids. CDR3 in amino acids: CASSRGSYNEQFF. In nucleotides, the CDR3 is TGTGCCAGCAGCCGCGGATCCTACAATGAGCAGTTCTTC.

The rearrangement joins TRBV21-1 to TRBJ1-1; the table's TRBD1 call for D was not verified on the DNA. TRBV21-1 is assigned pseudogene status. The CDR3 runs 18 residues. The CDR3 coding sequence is TGTGCCAGCAGCCCCCTTCGCGACCCGGGACAGCGGAACACTGAAGCTTTCTTT. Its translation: CASSPLRDPGQRNTEAFF.